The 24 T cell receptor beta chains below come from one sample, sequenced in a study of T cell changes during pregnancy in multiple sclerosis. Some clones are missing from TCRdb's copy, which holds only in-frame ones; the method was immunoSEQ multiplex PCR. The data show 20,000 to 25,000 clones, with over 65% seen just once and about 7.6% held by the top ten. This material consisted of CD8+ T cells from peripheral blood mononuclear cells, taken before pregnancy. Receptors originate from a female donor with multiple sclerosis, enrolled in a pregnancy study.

The CDR3 DNA is TGTGCCAGCAGTCCCCAACAGGGGATGGACTACGAGCAGTACTTC. It is translated as CASSPQQGMDYEQYF. The V and J genes are TRBV27 and TRBJ2-7, with 7 bases lining up with TRBD1. The junction had 10 bases not matched to a gene; V was cut back by 5 bases and J by 3 bases. CDR1 and CDR2 from the germline V gene are MNHEY and SMNVEV (reference sequence). The length of the CDR3 is 15 residues.

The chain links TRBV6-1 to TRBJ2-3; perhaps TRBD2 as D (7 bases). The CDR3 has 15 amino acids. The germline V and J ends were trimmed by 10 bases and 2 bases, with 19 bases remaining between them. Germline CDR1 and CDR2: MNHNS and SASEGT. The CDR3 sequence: CAIRSGAGHTDTQYF. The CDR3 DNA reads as TGTGCCATCCGTTCGGGAGCGGGACACACAGATACGCAGTATTTT.

DNA of the CDR3: TGTGCCAGTGGGGCCGCTAGCGGGGGTTACAATGAGCAGTTCTTC. It encodes CASGAASGGYNEQFF. This chain connects TRBV7-9 to TRBJ2-1; the match to TRBD2 covers 10 bases. This CDR3 spans 15 amino acids. After removal of 9 bases from V and 4 bases from J, the junction contained 9 bases not matched to a gene. From germline, CDR1 is SEHNR and CDR2 FQNEAQ (reference sequence). The full variable domain, in which reference TRBV7-9 and TRBJ2-1 provide the parts outside the CDR3, is DTGVSQNPRHKITKRGQNVTFRCDPISEHNRLYWYRQTLGQGPEFLTYFQNEAQLEKSRLLSDRFSAERPKGSFSTLEIQRTEQGDSAMYLCASGAASGGYNEQFFGPGTRLTVL.

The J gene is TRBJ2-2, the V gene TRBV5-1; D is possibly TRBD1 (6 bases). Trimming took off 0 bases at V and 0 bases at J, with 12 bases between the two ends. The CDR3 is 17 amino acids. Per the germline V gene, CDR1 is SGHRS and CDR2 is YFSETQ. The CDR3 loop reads CASSLAPWTANTGELFF. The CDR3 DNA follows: TGCGCCAGCAGCTTGGCCCCATGGACAGCGAACACCGGGGAGCTGTTTTTT.

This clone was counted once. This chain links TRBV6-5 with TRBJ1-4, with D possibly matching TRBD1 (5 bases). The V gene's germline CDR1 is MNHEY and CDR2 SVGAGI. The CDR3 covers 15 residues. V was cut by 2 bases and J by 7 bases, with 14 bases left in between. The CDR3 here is CASSYQYGAGEKLFF. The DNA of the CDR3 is TGTGCCAGCAGTTACCAATATGGGGCAGGTGAAAAACTGTTTTTT.

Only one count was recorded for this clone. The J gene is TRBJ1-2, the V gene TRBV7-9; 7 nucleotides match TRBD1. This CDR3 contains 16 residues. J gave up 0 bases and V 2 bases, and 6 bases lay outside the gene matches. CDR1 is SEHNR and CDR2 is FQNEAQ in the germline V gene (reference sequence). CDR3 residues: CASSLSGQQANYGYTF. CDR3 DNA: TGTGCCAGCAGCTTATCGGGACAGCAAGCTAACTATGGCTACACCTTC.

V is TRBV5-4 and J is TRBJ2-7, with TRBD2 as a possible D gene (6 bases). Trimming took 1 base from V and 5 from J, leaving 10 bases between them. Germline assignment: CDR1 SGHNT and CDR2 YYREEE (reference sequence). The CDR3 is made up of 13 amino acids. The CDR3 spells CASSLWGVDEQYF. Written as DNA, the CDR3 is TGTGCCAGCAGCTTGTGGGGGGTGGACGAGCAGTACTTC.

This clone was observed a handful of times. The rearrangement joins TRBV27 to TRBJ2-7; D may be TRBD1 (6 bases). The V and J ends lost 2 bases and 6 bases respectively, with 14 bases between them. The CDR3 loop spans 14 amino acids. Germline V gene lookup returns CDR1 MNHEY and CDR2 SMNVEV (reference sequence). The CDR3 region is CASSLPSAGAEQYF. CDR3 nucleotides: TGTGCCAGCAGTTTACCCTCGGCAGGGGCCGAGCAGTACTTC.

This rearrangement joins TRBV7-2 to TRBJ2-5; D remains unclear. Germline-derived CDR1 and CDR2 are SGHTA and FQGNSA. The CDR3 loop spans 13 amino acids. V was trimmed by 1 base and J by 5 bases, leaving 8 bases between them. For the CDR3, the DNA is TGTGCCAGCAGCTTAGACACCGGGGAGACCCAGTACTTC. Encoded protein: CASSLDTGETQYF.

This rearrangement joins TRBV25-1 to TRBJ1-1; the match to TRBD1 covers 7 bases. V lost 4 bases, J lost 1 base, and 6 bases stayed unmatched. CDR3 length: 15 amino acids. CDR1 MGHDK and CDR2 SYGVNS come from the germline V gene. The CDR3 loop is CASSGGTVGNTEAFF. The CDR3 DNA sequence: TGTGCCAGCAGTGGGGGGACAGTTGGGAACACTGAAGCTTTCTTT.

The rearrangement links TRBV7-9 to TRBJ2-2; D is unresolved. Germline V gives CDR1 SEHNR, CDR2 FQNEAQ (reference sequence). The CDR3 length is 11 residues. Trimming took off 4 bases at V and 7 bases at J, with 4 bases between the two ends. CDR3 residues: CASSSYGELFF. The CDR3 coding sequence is TGTGCCAGCAGCTCCTACGGGGAGCTGTTTTTT.

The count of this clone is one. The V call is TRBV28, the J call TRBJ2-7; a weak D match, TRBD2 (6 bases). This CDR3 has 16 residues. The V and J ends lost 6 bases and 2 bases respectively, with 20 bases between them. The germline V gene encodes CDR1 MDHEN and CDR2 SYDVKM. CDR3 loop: CASSLRGIGGTYEQYF. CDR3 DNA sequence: TGTGCCAGCAGCCTCCGGGGGATCGGGGGAACCTACGAGCAGTACTTC. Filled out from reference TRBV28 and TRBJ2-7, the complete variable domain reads DVKVTQSSRYLVKRTGEKVFLECVQDMDHENMFWYRQDPGLGLRLIYFSYDVKMKEKGDIPEGYSVSREKKERFSLILESASTNQTSMYLCASSLRGIGGTYEQYFGPGTRLTVT.

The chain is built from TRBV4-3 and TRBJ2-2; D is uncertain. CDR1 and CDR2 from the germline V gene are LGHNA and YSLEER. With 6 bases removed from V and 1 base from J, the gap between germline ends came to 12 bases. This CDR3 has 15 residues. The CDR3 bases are TGCGCCAGCAGGACAACAGTCCTGAACACCGGGGAGCTGTTTTTT. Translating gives CASRTTVLNTGELFF.

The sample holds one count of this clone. In nucleotides, the CDR3 is TGTGCCAGTAGTATCGCCGGGACAGGCTCCTACGAGCAGTACTTC. It yields the protein CASSIAGTGSYEQYF. The chain employs TRBV19 and TRBJ2-7, with 8 bases aligning to TRBD1. CDR3 length equals 15 residues. Trimming took 3 bases from V and 0 from J; bases not matched to a gene: 4. CDR1 is LNHDA, CDR2 SQIVND, per germline (reference sequence).

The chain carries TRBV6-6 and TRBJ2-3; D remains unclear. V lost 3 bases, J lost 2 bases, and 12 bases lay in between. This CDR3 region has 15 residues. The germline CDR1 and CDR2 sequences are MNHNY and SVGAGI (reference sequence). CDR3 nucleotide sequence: TGTGCCAGCAGTTATCGCAGTTTCTTCACAGATACGCAGTATTTT. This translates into CASSYRSFFTDTQYF.

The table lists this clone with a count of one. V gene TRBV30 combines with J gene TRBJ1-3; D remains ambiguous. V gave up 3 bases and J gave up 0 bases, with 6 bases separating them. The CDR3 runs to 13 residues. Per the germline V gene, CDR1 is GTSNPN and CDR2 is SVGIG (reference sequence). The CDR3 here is CAWRAASGNTIYF. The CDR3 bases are TGTGCCTGGAGGGCGGCCTCTGGAAACACCATATATTTT.

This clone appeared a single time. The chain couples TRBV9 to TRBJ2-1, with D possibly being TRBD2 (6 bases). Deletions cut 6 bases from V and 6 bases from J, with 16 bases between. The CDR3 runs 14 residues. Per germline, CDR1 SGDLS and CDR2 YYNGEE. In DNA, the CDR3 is TGTGCCAGCAATTGGGAGGACGGAGGCAATGAGCAGTTCTTC. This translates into CASNWEDGGNEQFF.

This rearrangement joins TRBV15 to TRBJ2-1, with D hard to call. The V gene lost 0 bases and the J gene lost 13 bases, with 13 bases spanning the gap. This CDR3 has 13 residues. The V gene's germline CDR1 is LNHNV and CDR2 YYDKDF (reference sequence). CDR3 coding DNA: TGTGCCACCAGCAGAGAAAGCAGGATTGATCAGTTCTTC. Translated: CATSRESRIDQFF.

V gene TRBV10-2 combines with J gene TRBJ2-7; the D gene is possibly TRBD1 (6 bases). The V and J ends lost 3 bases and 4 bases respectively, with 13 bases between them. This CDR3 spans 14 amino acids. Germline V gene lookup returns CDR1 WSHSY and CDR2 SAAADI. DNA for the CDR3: TGCGCCAGCAGTGAAACAGGGATGGGGTACGAGCAGTACTTC. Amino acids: CASSETGMGYEQYF.

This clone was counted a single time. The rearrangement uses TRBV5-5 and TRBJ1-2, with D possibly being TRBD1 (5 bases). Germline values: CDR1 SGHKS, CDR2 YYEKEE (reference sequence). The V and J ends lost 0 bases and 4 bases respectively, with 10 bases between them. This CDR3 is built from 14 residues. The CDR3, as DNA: TGTGCCAGCAGCTTGGCAGGGCCCTCCTATGGCTACACCTTC. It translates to CASSLAGPSYGYTF.

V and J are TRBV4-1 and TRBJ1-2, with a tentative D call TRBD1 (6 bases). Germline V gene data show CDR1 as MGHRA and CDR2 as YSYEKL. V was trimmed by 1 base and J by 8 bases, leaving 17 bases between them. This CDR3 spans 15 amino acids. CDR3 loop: CASSQGEGGSQGYTF. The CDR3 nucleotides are TGCGCCAGCAGCCAAGGGGAGGGGGGTAGTCAAGGCTACACCTTC.

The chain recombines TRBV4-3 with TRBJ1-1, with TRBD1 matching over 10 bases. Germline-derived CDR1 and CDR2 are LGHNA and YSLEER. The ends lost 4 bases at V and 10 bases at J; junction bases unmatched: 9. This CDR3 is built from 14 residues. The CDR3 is CASSLTGGGWGAFF. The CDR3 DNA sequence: TGCGCCAGCAGCCTGACAGGGGGCGGGTGGGGAGCTTTCTTT.

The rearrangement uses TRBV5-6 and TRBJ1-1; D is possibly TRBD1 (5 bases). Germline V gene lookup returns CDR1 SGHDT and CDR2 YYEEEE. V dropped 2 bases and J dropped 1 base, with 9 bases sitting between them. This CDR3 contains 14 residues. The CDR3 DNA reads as TGTGCCAGCAGCTTTCGGGGGAGGAACACTGAAGCTTTCTTT. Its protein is CASSFRGRNTEAFF.

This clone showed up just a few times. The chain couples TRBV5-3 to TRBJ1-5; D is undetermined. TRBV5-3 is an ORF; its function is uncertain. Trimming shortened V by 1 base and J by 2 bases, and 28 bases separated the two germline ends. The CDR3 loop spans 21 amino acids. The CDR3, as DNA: TGTGCCAGAAGCTTGAAGCTGGTAATGGGGTCATACGAGGGTGGCAATCAGCCCCAGCATTTT. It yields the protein CARSLKLVMGSYEGGNQPQHF.